This is a list of T cell receptor beta chains from one sample in a study of graft-versus-host responses after intestinal transplantation. Their antigens remain unidentified. Libraries were prepared by immunoSEQ multiplex PCR; TCRdb keeps only in-frame clonotypes and omits some of them. The data show about 120,000 clones, about 92% seen once. The sequencing here drew on unstimulated CD8+ T cells sorted from spleen or lymph node cells, taken before transplant. These receptors all come from a human donor who was the organ donor for an intestinal transplant. Both conserved end residues are part of each CDR3. The D gene is left open where the match is weak. Not every row has a clone size; where given, it reads once, few, many or a size class.

v_gene	d_gene	abundance	j_gene	CDR3aa	CDR3nt
TRBV18	.	.	TRBJ2-1	CASSPNTNEQFF	TGTGCCAGCTCACCTAACACTAATGAGCAGTTCTTC
TRBV29-1	.	once	TRBJ1-2	CSVESRGNGYTF	TGCAGCGTTGAATCCAGGGGAAATGGCTACACCTTC
TRBV12-5	.	.	TRBJ1-1	CASGLVLTPRGAPEAFF	TGTGCTAGTGGTTTGGTACTCACGCCGAGGGGGGCCCCTGAAGCTTTCTTT
TRBV7-9	TRBD1	.	TRBJ1-6	CASSLVTTGEDNSPLHF	TGTGCCAGCAGCTTAGTCACGACAGGGGAAGACAATTCACCCCTCCACTTT
TRBV29-1	.	.	TRBJ2-7	CSVLIWGRHEQYF	TGCAGCGTGTTAATCTGGGGACGGCACGAGCAGTACTTC
TRBV27	.	.	TRBJ2-1	CASSSRGSYNEQFF	TGTGCCAGCAGTTCAAGGGGGTCATACAATGAGCAGTTCTTC
TRBV2	.	.	TRBJ2-1	CASTVYNEQFF	TGTGCCAGCACCGTGTACAATGAGCAGTTCTTC
TRBV19	TRBD2	.	TRBJ2-5	CASSPSGGGQETQYF	TGTGCCAGTAGCCCCTCCGGCGGGGGCCAAGAGACCCAGTACTTC
TRBV4-1	.	.	TRBJ1-5	CASSQDRPLGNQPQHF	TGCGCCAGCAGCCAGGATAGACCCCTAGGCAATCAGCCCCAGCATTTT
TRBV5-1	TRBD2	.	TRBJ2-3	CASSWRTGRPTSWDTQYF	TGCGCCAGCAGCTGGCGCACCGGGAGGCCCACCTCGTGGGATACGCAGTATTTT
TRBV27	.	.	TRBJ2-3	CASSRASAITDTQYF	TGTGCCAGCAGTCGGGCTAGCGCCATCACAGATACGCAGTATTTT
TRBV7-2	TRBD2	.	TRBJ2-5	CASSLAGGETQYF	TGTGCCAGCAGCTTAGCGGGAGGGGAGACCCAGTACTTC
TRBV6-5	.	.	TRBJ2-3	CASSLLETDTQYF	TGTGCCAGCTCACTACTAGAGACAGATACGCAGTATTTT
TRBV2	.	.	TRBJ2-6	CASSVFKGDAFSPRYSGANVLTF	TGTGCCAGCAGTGTATTTAAGGGAGACGCGTTCAGCCCGCGCTACTCTGGGGCCAACGTCCTGACTTTC
TRBV6-1	.	.	TRBJ1-3	CASSEDGASGNTIYF	TGTGCCAGCAGTGAGGACGGTGCCTCTGGAAACACCATATATTTT
TRBV18	.	.	TRBJ1-1	CASSPLRITEAFF	TGTGCCAGCTCACCACTCAGGATCACTGAAGCTTTCTTT
TRBV25-1	TRBD2	.	TRBJ2-3	CASSVLATYTDTQYF	TGTGCCAGCAGTGTACTAGCGACCTACACAGATACGCAGTATTTT
TRBV30	.	.	TRBJ1-2	CASDTGTYGYTF	TGTGCCTCCGATACAGGGACCTATGGCTACACCTTC
TRBV4-2	.	.	TRBJ2-7	CASSLSVGGFVEQYF	TGTGCCAGCAGCCTAAGTGTTGGCGGTTTTGTCGAGCAGTACTTC
TRBV9	.	.	TRBJ2-1	CASSVGSSESYNEQFF	TGTGCCAGCAGCGTAGGGTCTAGCGAGTCCTACAATGAGCAGTTCTTC
TRBV6-1	.	.	TRBJ1-2	CASSDQGGSGYTF	TGTGCCAGCAGTGATCAAGGAGGGAGCGGCTACACCTTC
TRBV28	.	.	TRBJ2-3	CASSLARAGDTQYF	TGTGCCAGCAGTTTAGCCAGGGCCGGAGATACGCAGTATTTT
TRBV6-1	TRBD2	.	TRBJ2-2	CASSEKREGRSGELFF	TGTGCCAGCAGTGAAAAGCGGGAGGGCCGGTCCGGGGAGCTGTTTTTT
TRBV30	.	.	TRBJ2-7	CAWSVLETGEQYF	TGTGCCTGGAGTGTACTGGAGACGGGCGAGCAGTACTTC
TRBV19	TRBD1	.	TRBJ2-7	CASRNGQGQYF	TGTGCCAGTAGAAACGGACAGGGGCAGTACTTC
TRBV2	TRBD2	once	TRBJ2-4	CASKGPASTSGILQYF	TGTGCCAGCAAGGGGCCGGCTTCGACTAGCGGGATACTCCAGTACTTC
TRBV4-3	.	.	TRBJ1-1	CASSQDKRGGTEAFF	TGCGCCAGCAGCCAAGATAAGAGGGGCGGCACTGAAGCTTTCTTT
TRBV6-6	.	.	TRBJ2-7	CASSSAGFYEQYF	TGTGCCAGCAGTTCCGCGGGGTTCTACGAGCAGTACTTC
TRBV9	.	.	TRBJ2-5	CASSDRGGREETQYF	TGTGCCAGCAGCGACAGGGGAGGTAGGGAAGAGACCCAGTACTTC
TRBV28	.	.	TRBJ2-3	CASSLCNCTGRSTDTQYF	TGTGCCAGCAGTTTATGCAATTGTACCGGGCGGAGCACAGATACGCAGTATTTT
TRBV5-6	TRBD1	few	TRBJ1-4	CASSLYGTGGEKLFF	TGTGCCAGCAGCTTGTACGGGACAGGGGGTGAAAAACTGTTTTTT
TRBV11-2	TRBD2	.	TRBJ2-1	CASSLTGLAGGLDEQFF	TGTGCCAGCAGCTTAACGGGACTAGCGGGAGGTCTGGATGAGCAGTTCTTC
TRBV28	.	once	TRBJ1-5	CASSLLPVNQPQHF	TGTGCCAGCAGTTTATTGCCAGTCAATCAGCCCCAGCATTTT
TRBV7-6	.	.	TRBJ1-1	CASSPGTELMNTEAFF	TGTGCCAGCAGCCCCGGGACCGAGCTTATGAACACTGAAGCTTTCTTT
TRBV14	.	.	TRBJ2-7	CASSPILGMGEQYF	TGTGCCAGCAGCCCAATATTAGGGATGGGAGAGCAGTACTTC
TRBV6-5	.	.	TRBJ2-7	CASSYSVARDEQYF	TGTGCCAGCAGTTACTCGGTAGCGAGGGACGAGCAGTACTTC
TRBV15	.	.	TRBJ2-5	CATSRDFRELGTYQETQYF	TGTGCCACCAGCAGAGATTTCCGGGAGTTGGGGACGTACCAAGAGACCCAGTACTTC
TRBV19	.	.	TRBJ2-1	CASSIRTNNEQFF	TGTGCCAGTAGTATAAGGACCAACAATGAGCAGTTCTTC
TRBV5-5	.	.	TRBJ2-7	CASSLGPWRAGSYEQYF	TGTGCCAGCAGCCTTGGTCCGTGGAGGGCGGGGTCCTACGAGCAGTACTTC
TRBV4-1	TRBD2	once	TRBJ2-3	CASSQSGLGDTQYF	TGCGCCAGCAGCCAATCCGGACTAGGTGATACGCAGTATTTT
TRBV6-5	TRBD1	.	TRBJ1-2	CASRFRGLVNYGYTF	TGTGCCAGCAGATTCAGGGGGCTGGTTAACTATGGCTACACCTTC
TRBV7-8	.	.	TRBJ2-2	CASSFLAIGELFF	TGTGCCAGCAGCTTTCTAGCAATCGGGGAGCTGTTTTTT
TRBV18	.	.	TRBJ2-3	CASSPFTDMQYF	TGTGCCAGCTCCCCCTTCACAGATATGCAGTATTTT
TRBV6-5	.	.	TRBJ1-5	CASSLGGPQHF	TGTGCCAGCAGTTTAGGGGGGCCCCAGCATTTT
TRBV5-6	.	.	TRBJ2-1	CASSLFGKWYEQFF	TGTGCCAGCAGCTTGTTTGGAAAATGGTATGAGCAGTTCTTC
TRBV5-4	TRBD1	.	TRBJ1-6	CASSLTVGQGNSPLHF	TGTGCCAGCAGCTTGACCGTCGGACAGGGTAATTCACCCCTCCACTTT
TRBV5-1	.	.	TRBJ2-1	CASSLGPGSYNEQFF	TGCGCCAGCAGCCTGGGTCCGGGGTCCTACAATGAGCAGTTCTTC
TRBV11-3	TRBD1	.	TRBJ2-7	CASSLSGTGFDEQYF	TGTGCCAGCAGCTTATCCGGGACAGGGTTCGACGAGCAGTACTTC
TRBV4-2	TRBD2	few	TRBJ2-7	CASSQGLAYEQYF	TGTGCCAGCAGCCAAGGACTAGCTTACGAGCAGTACTTC